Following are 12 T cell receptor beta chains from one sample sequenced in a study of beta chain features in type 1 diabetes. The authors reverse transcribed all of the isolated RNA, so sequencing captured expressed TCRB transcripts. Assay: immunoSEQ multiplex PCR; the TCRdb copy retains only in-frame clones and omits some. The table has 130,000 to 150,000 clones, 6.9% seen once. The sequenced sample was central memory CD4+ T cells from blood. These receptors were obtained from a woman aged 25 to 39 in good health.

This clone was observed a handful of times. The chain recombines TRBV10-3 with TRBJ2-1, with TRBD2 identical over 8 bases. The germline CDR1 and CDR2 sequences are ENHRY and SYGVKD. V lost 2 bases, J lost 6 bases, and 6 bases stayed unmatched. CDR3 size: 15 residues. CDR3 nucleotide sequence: TGTGCCATCAGTGAGGCGGGAGGTGTAAGCAATGAGCAGTTCTTC. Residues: CAISEAGGVSNEQFF.

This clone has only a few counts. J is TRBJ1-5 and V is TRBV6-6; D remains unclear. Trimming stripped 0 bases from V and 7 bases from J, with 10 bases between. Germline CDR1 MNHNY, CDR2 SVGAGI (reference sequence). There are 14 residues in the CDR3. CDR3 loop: CASSYSSSGQPQHF. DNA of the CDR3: TGTGCCAGCAGTTACTCCTCCTCGGGGCAGCCCCAGCATTTT.

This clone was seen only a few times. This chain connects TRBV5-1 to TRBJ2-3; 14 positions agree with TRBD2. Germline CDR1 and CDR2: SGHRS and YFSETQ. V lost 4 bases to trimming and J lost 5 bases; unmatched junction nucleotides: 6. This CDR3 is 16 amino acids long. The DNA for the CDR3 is TGCGCCAGCAGCACGGGGACTAGCGGGAGTGGAGATACGCAGTATTTT. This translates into CASSTGTSGSGDTQYF. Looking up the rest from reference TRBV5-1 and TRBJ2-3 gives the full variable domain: KAGVTQTPRYLIKTRGQQVTLSCSPISGHRSVSWYQQTPGQGLQFLFEYFSETQRNKGNFPGRFSGRQFSNSRSEMNVSTLELGDSALYLCASSTGTSGSGDTQYFGPGTRLTVL.

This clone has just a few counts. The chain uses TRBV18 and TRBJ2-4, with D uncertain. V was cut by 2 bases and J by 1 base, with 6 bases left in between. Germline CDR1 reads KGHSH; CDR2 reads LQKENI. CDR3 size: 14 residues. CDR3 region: CASSPSVAKNIQYF. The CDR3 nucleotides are TGTGCCAGCTCACCATCAGTGGCCAAAAACATTCAGTACTTC.

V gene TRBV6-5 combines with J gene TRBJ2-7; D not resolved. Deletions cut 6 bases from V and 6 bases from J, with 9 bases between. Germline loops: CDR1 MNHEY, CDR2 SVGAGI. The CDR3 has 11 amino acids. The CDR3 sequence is CASSLVSEQYF. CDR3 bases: TGTGCCAGCAGCCTCGTATCCGAGCAGTACTTC.

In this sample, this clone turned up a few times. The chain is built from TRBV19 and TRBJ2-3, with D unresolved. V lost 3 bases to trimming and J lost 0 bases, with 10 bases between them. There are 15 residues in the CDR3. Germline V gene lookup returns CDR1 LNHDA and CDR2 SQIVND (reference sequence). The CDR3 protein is CASSIFPRSTDTQYF. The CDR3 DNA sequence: TGTGCCAGTAGTATCTTTCCGCGAAGCACAGATACGCAGTATTTT. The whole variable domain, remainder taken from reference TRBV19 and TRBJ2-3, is DGGITQSPKYLFRKEGQNVTLSCEQNLNHDAMYWYRQDPGQGLRLIYYSQIVNDFQKGDIAEGYSVSREKKESFPLTVTSAQKNPTAFYLCASSIFPRSTDTQYFGPGTRLTVL.

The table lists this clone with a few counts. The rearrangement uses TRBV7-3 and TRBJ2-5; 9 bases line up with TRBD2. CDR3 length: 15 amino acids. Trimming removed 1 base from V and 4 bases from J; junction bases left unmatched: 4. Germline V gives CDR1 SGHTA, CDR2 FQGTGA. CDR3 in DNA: TGTGCCAGCAGCTTAAATAGCGGGAGTAGAGAGACCCAGTACTTC. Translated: CASSLNSGSRETQYF.

The CDR3 loop reads CATSRDASGYNEQFF. DNA for the CDR3: TGTGCCACCAGCAGAGATGCTAGCGGGTACAATGAGCAGTTCTTC. This chain links TRBV15 with TRBJ2-1, with 8 bases identical to TRBD2. The germline CDR1 and CDR2 sequences are LNHNV and YYDKDF (reference sequence). The CDR3 contains 15 residues. Unmatched junction bases numbered 2, after V lost 0 bases and J lost 4 bases.

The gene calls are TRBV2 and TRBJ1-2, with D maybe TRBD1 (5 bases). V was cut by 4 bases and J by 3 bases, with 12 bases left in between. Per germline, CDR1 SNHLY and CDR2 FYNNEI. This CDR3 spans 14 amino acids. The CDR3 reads CASSGQGSDYGYTF. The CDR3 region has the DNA TGTGCCAGCAGTGGTCAGGGAAGCGACTATGGCTACACCTTC.

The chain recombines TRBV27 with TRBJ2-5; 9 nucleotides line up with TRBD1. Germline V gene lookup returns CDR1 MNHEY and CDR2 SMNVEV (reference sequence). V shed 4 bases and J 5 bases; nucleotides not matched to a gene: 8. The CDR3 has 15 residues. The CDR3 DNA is TGTGCCAGCAGTTCCCGGGACAGGGACCTCGAGACCCAGTACTTC. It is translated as CASSSRDRDLETQYF.

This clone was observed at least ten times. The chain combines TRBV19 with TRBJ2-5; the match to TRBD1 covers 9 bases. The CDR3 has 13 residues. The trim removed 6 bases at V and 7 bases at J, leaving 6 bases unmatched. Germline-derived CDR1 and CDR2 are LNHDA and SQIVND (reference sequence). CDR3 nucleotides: TGTGCCAGTAGGGGACAGGGCGGCGGGACCCAGTACTTC. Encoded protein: CASRGQGGGTQYF.

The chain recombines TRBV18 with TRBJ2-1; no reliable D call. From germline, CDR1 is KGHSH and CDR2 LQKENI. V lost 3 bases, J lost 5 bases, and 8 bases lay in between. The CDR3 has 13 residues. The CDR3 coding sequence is TGTGCCAGCTCACCGCAGGAAAACAATGAGCAGTTCTTC. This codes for CASSPQENNEQFF.